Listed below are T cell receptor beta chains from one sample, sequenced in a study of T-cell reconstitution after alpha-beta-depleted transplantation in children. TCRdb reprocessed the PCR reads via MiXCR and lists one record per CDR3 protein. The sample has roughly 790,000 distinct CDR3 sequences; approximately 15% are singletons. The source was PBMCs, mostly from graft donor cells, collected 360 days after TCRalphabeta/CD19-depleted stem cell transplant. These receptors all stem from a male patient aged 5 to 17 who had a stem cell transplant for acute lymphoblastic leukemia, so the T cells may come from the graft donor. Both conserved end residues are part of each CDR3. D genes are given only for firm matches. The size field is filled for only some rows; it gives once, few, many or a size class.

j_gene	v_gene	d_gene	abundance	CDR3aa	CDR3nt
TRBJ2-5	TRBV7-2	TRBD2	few	CASSPGRGARETQYF	TGTGCCAGCAGCCCCGGGAGGGGGGCCCGAGAGACCCAGTACTTC
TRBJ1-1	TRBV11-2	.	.	CASSLVSPNTEAFF	TGTGCCAGCAGCTTAGTTTCGCCGAACACTGAAGCTTTCTTT
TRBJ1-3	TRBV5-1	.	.	CASSSRGTRSGNTIYF	TGCGCCAGCAGCTCACGGGGGACCCGCTCTGGAAACACCATATATTTT
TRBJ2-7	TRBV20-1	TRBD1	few	CSARHTGAYEQYF	TGCAGTGCTAGACACACAGGGGCCTACGAGCAGTACTTC
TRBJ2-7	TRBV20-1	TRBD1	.	CSARDVDRVAYEQYF	TGCAGTGCTAGAGATGTGGACAGGGTTGCCTACGAGCAGTACTTC
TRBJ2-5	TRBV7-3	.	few	CASSSIGGGLLTQYF	TGTGCCAGCAGCTCCATTGGGGGAGGACTACTGACCCAGTACTTC
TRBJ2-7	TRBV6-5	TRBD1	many	CASSHTGGSMYEQYF	TGTGCCAGCAGTCACACAGGGGGCAGTATGTACGAGCAGTACTTC
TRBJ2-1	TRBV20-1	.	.	CSASRRGNEQFF	TGCAGTGCTAGTAGAAGGGGGAATGAGCAGTTCTTC
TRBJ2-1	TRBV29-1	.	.	CSHINYNEQFF	TGCAGCCATATTAACTACAATGAGCAGTTCTTC
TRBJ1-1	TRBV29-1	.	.	CSVAHRVGAFF	TGCAGCGTTGCCCACAGGGTTGGAGCTTTCTTT
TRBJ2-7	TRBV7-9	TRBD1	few	CASSPRDSTYEQYF	TGTGCCAGCAGCCCCCGGGACAGCACCTACGAGCAGTACTTC
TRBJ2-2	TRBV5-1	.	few	CASSPVKTNTGELFF	TGCGCCAGCAGCCCGGTAAAGACGAACACCGGGGAGCTGTTTTTT
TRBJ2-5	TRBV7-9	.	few	CASSRGTTQETQYF	TGTGCCAGCAGCCGTGGGACAACCCAAGAGACCCAGTACTTC
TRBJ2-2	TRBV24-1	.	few	CAPRLMFF	TGTGCCCCTCGTTTGATGTTTTTT
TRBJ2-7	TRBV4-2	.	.	CASSREAGWGEQYF	TGTGCCAGCAGCCGAGAAGCGGGTTGGGGAGAGCAGTACTTC
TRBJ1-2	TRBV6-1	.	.	CASSPPWGNYGYTF	TGTGCCAGCAGCCCGCCTTGGGGGAACTATGGCTACACCTTC
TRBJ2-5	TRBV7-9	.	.	CASSPPETQYF	TGTGCCAGCAGCCCCCCTGAGACCCAGTACTTC
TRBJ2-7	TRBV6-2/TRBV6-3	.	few	CASSYEGEQYF	TGTGCCAGCAGTTACGAAGGGGAGCAGTACTTC
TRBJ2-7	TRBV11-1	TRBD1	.	CASSPYRDRGHYEQYF	TGTGCCAGCAGCCCCTACCGGGACAGGGGGCACTACGAGCAGTACTTC
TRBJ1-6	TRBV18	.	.	CASSPREGGDYNSPLHF	TGTGCCAGCTCACCACGTGAGGGAGGAGACTATAATTCACCCCTCCACTTT
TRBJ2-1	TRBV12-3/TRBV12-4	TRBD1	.	CASSPVGTGRRNEQFF	TGTGCCAGCAGTCCGGTAGGGACAGGGAGACGCAATGAGCAGTTCTTC
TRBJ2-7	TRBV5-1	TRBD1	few	CASSSMQGVVYEQYF	TGCGCCAGCAGCTCCATGCAGGGGGTGGTCTACGAGCAGTACTTC
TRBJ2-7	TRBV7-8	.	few	CASSLLRDNEQYF	TGTGCCAGCAGCTTATTGAGGGACAACGAGCAGTACTTC
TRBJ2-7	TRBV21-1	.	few	CASSKGEVGLAGAGSQYEQYF	TGTGCCAGCAGCAAAGGAGAGGTAGGTCTAGCGGGAGCCGGTTCTCAGTACGAGCAGTACTTC
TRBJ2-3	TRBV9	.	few	CASSAAATPPTDTQYF	TGTGCCAGCAGCGCCGCCGCGACCCCGCCCACAGATACGCAGTATTTT
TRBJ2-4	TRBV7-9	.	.	CASSLAWVRNIQYF	TGTGCCAGCAGCTTAGCATGGGTGAGAAACATTCAGTACTTC
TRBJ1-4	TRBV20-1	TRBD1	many	CSAPVPGQPSREKLFF	TGCAGTGCTCCTGTCCCGGGACAGCCTAGCCGTGAAAAACTGTTTTTT
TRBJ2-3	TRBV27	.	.	CASSFPDASGADTQYF	TGTGCCAGCAGTTTTCCCGACGCCTCGGGTGCAGATACGCAGTATTTT
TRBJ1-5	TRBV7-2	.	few	CASSHRGGNQPQHF	TGTGCCAGCAGCCATAGAGGGGGAAACCAGCCCCAGCATTTT
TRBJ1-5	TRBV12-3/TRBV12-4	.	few	CASSFGFLGNQPQHF	TGTGCCAGCAGTTTTGGGTTTCTCGGCAATCAGCCCCAGCATTTT
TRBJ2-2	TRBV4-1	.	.	CASSQIAEELFF	TGCGCCAGCAGCCAGATAGCCGAGGAGCTGTTTTTT
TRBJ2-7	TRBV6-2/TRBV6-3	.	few	CASRSYREGYEQYF	TGTGCCAGCAGATCCTACAGGGAGGGTTACGAGCAGTACTTC
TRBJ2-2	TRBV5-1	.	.	CASRAAPGTQNTGELFF	TGCGCCAGCAGGGCAGCCCCCGGGACACAGAACACCGGGGAGCTGTTTTTT
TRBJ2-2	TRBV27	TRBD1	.	CASRRQGAVTGELFF	TGTGCCAGCAGGCGTCAGGGGGCGGTCACCGGGGAGCTGTTTTTT
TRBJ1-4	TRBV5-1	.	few	CASSLGSGIGEKLFF	TGCGCCAGCAGCTTAGGCTCGGGGATCGGCGAAAAACTGTTTTTT
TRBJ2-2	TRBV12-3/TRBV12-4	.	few	CASSFLHTGELFF	TGTGCCAGCAGTTTTCTCCACACCGGGGAGCTGTTTTTT
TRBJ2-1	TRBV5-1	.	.	CASSSGAGPPYNEQFF	TGCGCCAGCAGCTCTGGAGCGGGCCCCCCGTACAATGAGCAGTTCTTC
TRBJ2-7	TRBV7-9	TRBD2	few	CASSLASGTRGYEQYF	TGTGCCAGCAGCTTGGCTAGCGGGACAAGGGGCTACGAGCAGTACTTC
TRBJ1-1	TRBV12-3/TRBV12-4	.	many	CASSLVMNTEAFF	TGTGCCAGCAGTTTAGTCATGAACACTGAAGCTTTCTTT
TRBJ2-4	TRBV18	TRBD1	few	CASSPTTGSLAKNIQYF	TGTGCCAGCTCACCCACGACAGGGTCCTTAGCCAAAAACATTCAGTACTTC
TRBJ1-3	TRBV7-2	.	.	CASSLAKGGGNTIYF	TGTGCCAGCAGCTTAGCGAAGGGGGGAGGAAACACCATATATTTT
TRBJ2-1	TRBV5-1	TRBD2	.	CASSLVASGRVYEQFF	TGCGCCAGCAGCTTGGTCGCTAGCGGGAGGGTCTATGAGCAGTTCTTC
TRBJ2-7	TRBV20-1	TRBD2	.	CSAKSGRTYEQYF	TGCAGTGCCAAAAGCGGGAGGACCTACGAGCAGTACTTC
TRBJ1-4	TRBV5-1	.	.	CASSRSIQTGGEEKLFF	TGCGCCAGCAGCCGCTCCATTCAGACAGGTGGAGAAGAAAAACTGTTTTTT
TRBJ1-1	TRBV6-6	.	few	CASGTVNTEAFF	TGTGCCAGCGGGACTGTGAACACTGAAGCTTTCTTT
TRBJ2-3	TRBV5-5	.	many	CASSHDTDTQYF	TGTGCCAGCAGCCATGACACAGATACGCAGTATTTT
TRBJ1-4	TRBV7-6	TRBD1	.	CASSFGGTGEEKLFF	TGTGCCAGCAGCTTTGGGGGGACAGGGGAAGAAAAACTGTTTTTT
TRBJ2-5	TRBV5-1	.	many	CASSFMGRIQETQYF	TGCGCCAGCAGCTTTATGGGACGGATCCAAGAGACCCAGTACTTC
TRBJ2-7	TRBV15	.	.	CATLGAPGLSSYEQYF	TGTGCCACCTTAGGGGCGCCGGGACTGAGCTCCTACGAGCAGTACTTC
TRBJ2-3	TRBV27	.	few	CASSSGDLRLRTDTQYF	TGTGCCAGCAGTTCGGGGGACTTAAGACTTCGCACAGATACGCAGTATTTT
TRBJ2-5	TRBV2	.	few	CASSGEGHPETQYF	TGTGCCAGCAGTGGGGAGGGACATCCGGAGACCCAGTACTTC
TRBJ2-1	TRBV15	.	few	CATSRQDPGATNEQFF	TGTGCCACCAGCAGGCAGGACCCCGGAGCGACTAATGAGCAGTTCTTC
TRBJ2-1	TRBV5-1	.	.	CASSLETSRFNEQFF	TGCGCCAGCAGCTTGGAGACTAGTAGGTTCAATGAGCAGTTCTTC